This T cell receptor beta chain was sequenced during a study of cytomegalovirus exposure and HLA in healthy donors. Study-level background: In an early release, HLA-typed donors contributed tens of millions of unique TCR sequences.

PCR amplification relied on 60 Vbeta primers (plus 13 Jbeta primers). Data came from immunoSEQ multiplex PCR; TCRdb stores just in-frame clones and leaves some out. The sample includes some 150,000 clones, roughly 84% of them seen just once. Per germline, CDR1 SGHDN and CDR2 FVKESK. The V end lost 2 bases, the J end lost 12 bases, and 8 bases lay between the germline ends. The CDR3 contains 11 residues. The sample consisted of PBMCs. The receptor comes from a boy younger than 10 in good health and CMV-seronegative. This chain links TRBV14 with TRBJ2-4; a possible D gene is TRBD1 (6 bases). The CDR3 coding sequence is TGTGCCAGCAGCCAAAGGGGGTCTCAGTACTTC. Its protein product is CASSQRGSQYF.